The clone carrying this T cell receptor beta chain was picked up a small number of times. Its antigen is undetermined. TCRdb reprocessed the 5' RACE reads with MiXCR, giving one entry per CDR3 protein. The repertoire has 400,000 or so distinct CDR3 sequences, around 18% of them found once; the top ten carry 7.5% to 9.5%. Germline V lookup: CDR1 SGHAT, CDR2 FQNNGV. CDR3 length: 12 amino acids. The V end was cut by 3 bases, the J end by 5 bases, with 4 bases between. This record comes from a study of T-cell memory formation after mild COVID-19. General study points: Unconfirmed was the SARS-CoV-2 specificity of second-wave clones that peaked on day 37. Clones that shrank (day 15 to 85) were balanced CD4/CD8, whereas later expanders leaned CD4+.

The genes are TRBV11-2 and TRBJ1-4; D is ambiguous. The sample consisted of PBMCs or a T cell subset sorted from them (not recorded which). The source is an adult woman who had mild COVID-19 (a few samples of this study predate the infection). Cell type and time point are not known. The DNA of the CDR3 is TGTGCCAGCAGCTTTATAAATGAAAAACTGTTTTTT. It encodes CASSFINEKLFF.